A selection of T cell receptor beta chains follows, all from one sample in a study of cytomegalovirus exposure and HLA in healthy donors. The assay was immunoSEQ multiplex PCR, and TCRdb's table has in-frame clones only and misses some. Of about 210,000 clones in the sample, 60% to 80% were seen once. Sequences were obtained from PBMCs. These receptors were taken from a male donor in good health and CMV-seronegative. Both conserved end residues are part of each CDR3. The D gene is left open where the match is weak.

TRBJ1-2 | TRBD1 | TRBV19 | CASSARQGYGYTF | TGTGCCAGTAGTGCCCGACAGGGCTATGGCTACACCTTC
TRBJ1-1 | . | TRBV19 | CASSIDGRVTEAFF | TGTGCCAGTAGTATAGATGGCAGGGTAACTGAAGCTTTCTTT
TRBJ2-7 | TRBD1 | TRBV4-1 | CASRPGTGASYEQYF | TGCGCCAGCAGACCCGGGACAGGGGCATCCTACGAGCAGTACTTC
TRBJ2-1 | TRBD2 | TRBV15 | CATSRDSGTSVFDEQFF | TGTGCCACCAGCAGAGATTCTGGGACTAGCGTTTTCGATGAGCAGTTCTTC
TRBJ2-2 | . | TRBV29-1 | CSVRGSADTGELFF | TGCAGCGTTCGAGGTTCGGCAGACACCGGGGAGCTGTTTTTT
TRBJ2-2 | TRBD2 | TRBV28 | CASSLLRGGVTGELFF | TGTGCCAGCAGTTTATTGCGGGGGGGCGTCACCGGGGAGCTGTTTTTT
TRBJ2-7 | . | TRBV27 | CASSFRSTDVSYEQYF | TGTGCCAGCAGTTTCCGTTCGACAGACGTCTCCTACGAGCAGTACTTC
TRBJ2-5 | . | TRBV27 | CASSLSGTPRQETQYF | TGTGCCAGCAGTTTGTCCGGGACTCCCAGGCAAGAGACCCAGTACTTC
TRBJ2-1 | . | TRBV9 | CASSLLQGNEQFF | TGTGCCAGCAGCCTACTACAGGGAAATGAGCAGTTCTTC
TRBJ1-5 | . | TRBV2 | CASSSQAYNQPQHF | TGTGCCAGCAGCTCCCAGGCCTACAATCAGCCCCAGCATTTT
TRBJ1-2 | . | TRBV5-1 | CASRSGTSVAGYTF | TGCGCCAGCAGATCCGGGACTTCCGTAGCTGGCTACACCTTC
TRBJ2-7 | . | TRBV30 | CAWSVLRSSYEQYF | TGTGCCTGGAGTGTACTTAGGAGCTCCTACGAGCAGTACTTC
TRBJ2-1 | . | TRBV4-3 | CASSQQPRAGARGAYNEQFF | TGCGCCAGCAGCCAACAACCGCGGGCGGGGGCCCGGGGTGCGTACAATGAGCAGTTCTTC
TRBJ2-6 | . | TRBV7-9 | CASSLTPGANVLTF | TGTGCCAGCAGCTTAACTCCTGGGGCCAACGTCCTGACTTTC
TRBJ2-3 | . | TRBV5-4 | CASSRRSGGTDTQYF | TGTGCCAGCAGCCGCAGATCAGGGGGCACAGATACGCAGTATTTT
TRBJ2-3 | . | TRBV19 | CASRLADTQYF | TGTGCCAGTAGGTTAGCCGATACGCAGTATTTT
TRBJ1-2 | TRBD1 | TRBV28 | CASAAGQGKYGYTF | TGTGCCAGCGCAGCGGGACAGGGGAAGTATGGCTACACCTTC
TRBJ1-1 | TRBD1 | TRBV5-4 | CASSLETGGTEAFF | TGTGCCAGCAGCTTGGAGACAGGGGGCACTGAAGCTTTCTTT
TRBJ2-5 | TRBD2 | TRBV14 | CASSPGLAGGETQYF | TGTGCCAGCAGCCCGGGACTAGCGGGCGGAGAGACCCAGTACTTC
TRBJ2-7 | . | TRBV7-6 | CASSSDNSYEQYF | TGTGCCAGCAGCTCAGACAACTCCTACGAGCAGTACTTC
TRBJ1-5 | . | TRBV5-1 | CASSLVGGNQPQHF | TGCGCCAGCAGCTTGGTAGGCGGGAATCAGCCCCAGCATTTT
TRBJ2-7 | . | TRBV7-9 | CSSSFGALDEQYF | TGTTCCAGCAGCTTTGGGGCTTTGGACGAGCAGTACTTC
TRBJ1-2 | . | TRBV10-2 | CASSEILALLQGYTF | TGCGCCAGCAGTGAAATATTGGCCCTCCTTCAGGGCTACACCTTC
TRBJ2-5 | TRBD2 | TRBV18 | CASSPLAGGEKETQYF | TGTGCCAGCTCACCACTAGCGGGGGGTGAAAAAGAGACCCAGTACTTC
TRBJ2-1 | TRBD1 | TRBV30 | CAWSVEGGTGGNEQFF | TGTGCCTGGAGTGTTGAGGGTGGGACAGGGGGCAATGAGCAGTTCTTC
TRBJ2-1 | TRBD2 | TRBV29-1 | CSVDGTSGRAWNEQFF | TGCAGCGTTGACGGGACTAGCGGGAGGGCTTGGAATGAGCAGTTCTTC